The present TCR beta chain was sequenced within a study of blood T cell repertoires in COVID-19. In the study overall: Sites in the United States, Italy and Spain provided acute and convalescent COVID-19 samples. PBMCs, B-cell-depleted T cells, or T cells provided the cDNA or gDNA that made up the material.

Authors' analysis steps: For nucleated cells, counts were estimated from reference gene primer amplification. Libraries were prepared by immunoSEQ multiplex PCR; TCRdb keeps only in-frame clonotypes and omits some of them. That table gives V, J and clone size, and the DNA gave D and trimming. The sample has around 330,000 clones, around nine tenths seen once. The study recruited people aged about 18 to 95 years across more than 20 US areas. The J segment lost 4 bases and the V segment lost 5 bases, leaving 5 bases of the junction unmatched. There are 13 residues in the CDR3. Germline V CDR1 and CDR2: WNHNN, SYGVQD (reference sequence).

The source is a man aged 55 to 69 who had recovered from COVID-19. The chain uses TRBV10-1 and TRBJ2-7; TRBD1 matches 7 bases. What was sequenced was PBMCs or T cells enriched from blood (not recorded which). In DNA form, the CDR3 reads TGCGCCAGCAGTCCGGGACAGAGTTACGAGCAGTACTTC. Protein: CASSPGQSYEQYF.